This T cell receptor beta chain is from a study of Graves' ophthalmopathy and Graves' hyperthyroidism. As for the study in general: Ophthalmopathy absent within 18 months of follow-up marked hyperthyroidism as stable. Broader study findings: Separation of ophthalmopathy from stable hyperthyroidism was achieved by a 13-signature model, at about 90% sensitivity and 81.08% specificity.

This clonotype was observed at least ten times. Its specificity is not known. Hyperthyroidism patients were newly diagnosed, under 2 months' duration, aged 18 to 65. The diagnostic workup employed clinical symptoms, serum thyroxine, TRAb, thyroid ultrasound and orbital computed tomography. The TCR beta CDR3 regions underwent amplification from RNA transcripts. Second-round multiplex PCR came after a first-round RT-PCR that employed HTBI primers. One entry per CDR3 protein, called by TCRdb with MiXCR from the multiplex PCR reads. The data hold around 1.1 million distinct CDR3 sequences, with less than 45% observed a single time. J gave up 2 bases and V 5 bases, and 2 bases lay outside the gene matches. CDR3 length: 14 amino acids.

The rearrangement joins TRBV12-3 or TRBV12-4 to TRBJ2-7; 11 positions match TRBD2. The sequence was obtained from an adult man with Graves' hyperthyroidism. Sequenced sample: peripheral blood or thyroid tissue (not recorded which). The chain's CDR3 is CASSETSGAYEQYF. CDR3 nucleotide sequence: TGTGCCAGCAGTGAGACTAGCGGGGCCTACGAGCAGTACTTC.